The entry below describes one T cell receptor (beta chain). What it binds is not known. The data derive from a study of a mutant IDH1 vaccine in newly diagnosed glioma. Study information: Patients got radiotherapy, temozolomide, or both beforehand, and most got both.

Findings of the study overall: Among top peripheral T cell clonotypes, changes seemed unrelated to pseudoprogression.

Regarding time point: baseline, week 1 (first vaccination visit). The treatment is: pre-vaccination baseline after standard-of-care therapy. Donors harbored newly found WHO grade 3 or 4 IDH1-mutant, ATRX-lost astrocytomas. The assay was immunoSEQ multiplex PCR, and TCRdb's table has in-frame clones only and misses some. The table shows under 90,000 clones, with 79% occurring only once. V was cut by 0 bases and J by 6 bases, with 3 bases left in between. The CDR3 is 11 amino acids. Looked up from germline, CDR1 is SGHDT and CDR2 is YYEEEE. This chain links TRBV5-6 with TRBJ1-1, with D unresolved. The sample consisted of PBMCs, taken from a glioma patient treated with radiotherapy, temozolomide or both. This receptor was taken from a man in his fifties with glioma. This CDR3 reads CASSLAAEAFF. As DNA, the CDR3 is TGTGCCAGCAGCTTGGCTGCTGAAGCTTTCTTT.